The 7 T cell receptor beta chains below come from one sample, sequenced in a study of blood T cell repertoires in COVID-19 (dated by TCRdb to about 2020). The library relied on the immunoSEQ multiplex PCR assay. TCRdb took this table from immuneACCESS and kept in-frame rearrangements with V and J called. Such tables lack part of the clones; where checked against another copy, unresolved V genes explain under half of the gap, and the rest is unexplained. The sample table holds 200,000 to 250,000 clones, of which around 84% were seen once. The ten largest clonotypes hold less than 15% of the sample. Input material: peripheral blood. The receptors originated from a human donor in a cohort sampled during active COVID-19.

As for this clone: The sample holds other DNA sequences that translate to the same CDR3. The chain has TRBV12-3 or TRBV12-4 and TRBJ1-1; no reliable D call. This CDR3 is 12 amino acids long. Trimming cost V 4 bases and J 5 bases, with 8 bases left between them. CDR3 region: CASSSGRTEAFF. The CDR3 DNA reads TGTGCCAGCAGTTCCGGGAGGACTGAAGCTTTCTTT.

This clone was counted once. This chain joins TRBV27 and TRBJ2-1; no definite D call. The CDR3 sequence is 14 residues long. CDR1 is MNHEY, CDR2 SMNVEV, per germline (reference sequence). The V end lost 3 bases, the J end lost 0 bases, and 6 bases lay between the germline ends. This chain's CDR3 is CASSFASSYNEQFF. The CDR3 nucleotides read TGTGCCAGCAGTTTCGCCAGCTCCTACAATGAGCAGTTCTTC.

In the case of this clone: The identical CDR3 is also encoded by other nucleotide sequences in the sample. The rearrangement links TRBV27 to TRBJ1-6; D ambiguous. Germline V gives CDR1 MNHEY, CDR2 SMNVEV (reference sequence). The V end was cut by 0 bases, the J end by 7 bases, with 4 bases between. The length of the CDR3 is 13 residues. The CDR3 DNA sequence: TGTGCCAGCAGTTTATCCCTAAATTCACCCCTCCACTTT. It codes for CASSLSLNSPLHF.

V and J are TRBV7-9 and TRBJ2-7; 10 positions match TRBD1. J lost 0 bases, V lost 1 base, and 6 bases had no gene match. CDR3 length equals 17 residues. Germline V CDR1 and CDR2: SEHNR, FQNEAQ (reference sequence). Here the CDR3 DNA reads TGTGCCAGCAGCTTAGAACGGGGGACAGGGGTCTCCTACGAGCAGTACTTC. Its protein is CASSLERGTGVSYEQYF.

DNA for the CDR3: TGTGCCAGTAGTGCGGGACTCCTATTCTACGAGCAGTACTTC. Its translation is CASSAGLLFYEQYF. The chain has TRBV19 and TRBJ2-7; perhaps TRBD2 as D (6 bases). V was cut by 5 bases and J by 3 bases, with 14 bases left in between. CDR3 length equals 14 residues. Germline V gives CDR1 LNHDA, CDR2 SQIVND (reference sequence).

CDR3 coding DNA: TGTGCCAGTAGTACCCCCTGGAGCTCCTACAATGAGCAGTTCTTC. Protein sequence: CASSTPWSSYNEQFF. The J gene is TRBJ2-1, the V gene TRBV19; no reliable D call. Germline V gives CDR1 LNHDA, CDR2 SQIVND (reference sequence). The CDR3 consists of 15 residues. V gave up 4 bases and J gave up 0 bases, with 10 bases separating them. The complete variable domain, with remaining parts taken from reference TRBV19 and TRBJ2-1, reads DGGITQSPKYLFRKEGQNVTLSCEQNLNHDAMYWYRQDPGQGLRLIYYSQIVNDFQKGDIAEGYSVSREKKESFPLTVTSAQKNPTAFYLCASSTPWSSYNEQFFGPGTRLTVL.

In DNA, the CDR3 is TGTGCCAGCAGTCCCCACGGCAGCGGGAGAGATGATGAGCAGTTCTTC. Translation: CASSPHGSGRDDEQFF. J is TRBJ2-1 and V is TRBV27; TRBD2 matches 8 bases. The CDR3 length is 16 residues. V was pared by 5 bases and J by 8 bases, with 14 bases of the junction left unmatched. The germline gives CDR1 MNHEY, CDR2 SMNVEV (reference sequence).